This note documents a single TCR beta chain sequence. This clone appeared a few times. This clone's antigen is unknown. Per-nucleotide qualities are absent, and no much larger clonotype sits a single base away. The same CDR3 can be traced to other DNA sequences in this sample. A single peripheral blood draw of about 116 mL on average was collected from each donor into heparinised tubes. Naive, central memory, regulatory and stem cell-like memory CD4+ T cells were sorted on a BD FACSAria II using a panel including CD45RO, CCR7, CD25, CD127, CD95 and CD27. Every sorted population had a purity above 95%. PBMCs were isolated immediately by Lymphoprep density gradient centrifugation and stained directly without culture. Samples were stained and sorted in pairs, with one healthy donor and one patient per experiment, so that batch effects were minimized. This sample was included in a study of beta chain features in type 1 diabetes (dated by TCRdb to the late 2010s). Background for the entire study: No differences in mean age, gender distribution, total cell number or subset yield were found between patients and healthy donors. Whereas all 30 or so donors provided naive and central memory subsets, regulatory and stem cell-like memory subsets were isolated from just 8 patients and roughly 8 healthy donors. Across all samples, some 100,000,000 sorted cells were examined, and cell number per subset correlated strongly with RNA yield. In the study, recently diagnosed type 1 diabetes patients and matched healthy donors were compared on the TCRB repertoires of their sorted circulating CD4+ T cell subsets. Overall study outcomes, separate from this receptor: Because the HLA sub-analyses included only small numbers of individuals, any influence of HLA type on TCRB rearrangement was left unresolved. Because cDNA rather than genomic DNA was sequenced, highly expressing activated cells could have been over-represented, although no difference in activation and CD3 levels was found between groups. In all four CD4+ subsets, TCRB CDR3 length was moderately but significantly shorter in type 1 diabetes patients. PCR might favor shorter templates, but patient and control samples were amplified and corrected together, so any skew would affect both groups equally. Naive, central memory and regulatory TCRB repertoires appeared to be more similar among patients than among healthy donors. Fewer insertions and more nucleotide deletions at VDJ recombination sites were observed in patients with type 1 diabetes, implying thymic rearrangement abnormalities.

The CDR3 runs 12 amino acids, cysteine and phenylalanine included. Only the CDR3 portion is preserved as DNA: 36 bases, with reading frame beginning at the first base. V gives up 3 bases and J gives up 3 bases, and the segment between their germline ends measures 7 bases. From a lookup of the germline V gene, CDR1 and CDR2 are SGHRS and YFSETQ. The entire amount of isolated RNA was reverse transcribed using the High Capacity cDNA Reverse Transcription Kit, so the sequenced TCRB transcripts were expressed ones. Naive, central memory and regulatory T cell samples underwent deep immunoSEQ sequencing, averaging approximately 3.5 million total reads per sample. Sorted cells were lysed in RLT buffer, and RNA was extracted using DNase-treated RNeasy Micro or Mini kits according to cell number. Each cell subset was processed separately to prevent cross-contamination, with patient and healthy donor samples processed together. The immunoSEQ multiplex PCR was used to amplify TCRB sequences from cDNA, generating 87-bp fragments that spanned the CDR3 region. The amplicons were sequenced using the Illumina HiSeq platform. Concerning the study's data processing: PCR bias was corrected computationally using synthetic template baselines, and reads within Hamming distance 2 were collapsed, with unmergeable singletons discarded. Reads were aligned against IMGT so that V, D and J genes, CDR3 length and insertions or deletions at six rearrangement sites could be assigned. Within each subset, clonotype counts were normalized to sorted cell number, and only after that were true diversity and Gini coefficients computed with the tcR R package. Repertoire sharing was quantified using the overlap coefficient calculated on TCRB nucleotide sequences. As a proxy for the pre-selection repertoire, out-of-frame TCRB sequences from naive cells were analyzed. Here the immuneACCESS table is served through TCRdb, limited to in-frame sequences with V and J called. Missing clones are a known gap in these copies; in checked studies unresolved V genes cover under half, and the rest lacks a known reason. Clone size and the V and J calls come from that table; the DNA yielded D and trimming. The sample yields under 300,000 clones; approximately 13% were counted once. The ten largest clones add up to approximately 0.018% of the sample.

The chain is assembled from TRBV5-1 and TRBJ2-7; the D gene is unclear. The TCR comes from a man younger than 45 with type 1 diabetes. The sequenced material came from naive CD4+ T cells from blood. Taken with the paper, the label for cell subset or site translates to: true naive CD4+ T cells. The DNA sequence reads TGCGCCAGCAGCTCTACAGTCTACGAGCAGTACTTC. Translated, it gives CASSSTVYEQYF.